This T cell receptor beta chain derives from a study of shared clonotypes between healthy human individuals. Profiled with immunoSEQ multiplex PCR; TCRdb holds only in-frame clones, not every one. The sample carries 1,100,000 or so clones, about 84% recorded once. The sequenced sample consisted of memory CD4+ T cells from PBMCs. Subset here: CD45RA-negative fraction. The clonotype originates from a man aged 18 to 29 in good health. Some clones in this sample may be carry-over from other donors' samples.

CDR3 in amino acids: CASSGRGGGGFETQYF. CDR3 nucleotides: TGTGCCAGCAGCGGACGGGGGGGCGGAGGTTTCGAGACCCAGTACTTC. The chain employs TRBV28 and TRBJ2-5, with 8 positions matching TRBD2. Unmatched junction bases numbered 14, after V lost 6 bases and J lost 5 bases. Germline-derived CDR1 and CDR2 are MDHEN and SYDVKM. The CDR3 loop spans 16 amino acids. Combining the CDR3 with reference TRBV28 and TRBJ2-5 gives the whole variable domain DVKVTQSSRYLVKRTGEKVFLECVQDMDHENMFWYRQDPGLGLRLIYFSYDVKMKEKGDIPEGYSVSREKKERFSLILESASTNQTSMYLCASSGRGGGGFETQYFGPGTRLLVL.